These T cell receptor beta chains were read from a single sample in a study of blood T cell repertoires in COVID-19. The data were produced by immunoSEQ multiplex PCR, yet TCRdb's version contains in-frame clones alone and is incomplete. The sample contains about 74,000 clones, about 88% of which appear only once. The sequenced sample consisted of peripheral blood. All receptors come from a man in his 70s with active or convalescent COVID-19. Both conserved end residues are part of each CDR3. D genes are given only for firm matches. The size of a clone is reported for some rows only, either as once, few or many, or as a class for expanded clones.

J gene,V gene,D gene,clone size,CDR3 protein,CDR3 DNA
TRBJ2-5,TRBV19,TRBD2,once,CASSRTTSGVRETQYF,TGTGCCAGTAGTCGGACGACTAGCGGGGTACGGGAGACCCAGTACTTC
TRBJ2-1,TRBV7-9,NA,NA,CASNRGSNYNEQFF,TGTGCCAGCAATAGGGGGAGCAACTACAATGAGCAGTTCTTC
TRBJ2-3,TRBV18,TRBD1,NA,CASSPTGGTDTQYF,TGTGCCAGCTCACCCACAGGGGGCACAGATACGCAGTATTTT
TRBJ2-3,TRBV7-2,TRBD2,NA,CASSLSSGASTDTQYF,TGTGCCAGCAGCTTGAGTAGCGGGGCGAGCACAGATACGCAGTATTTT
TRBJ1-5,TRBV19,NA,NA,CASRPQGSNQPQHF,TGTGCCAGTAGGCCCCAGGGATCCAATCAGCCCCAGCATTTT
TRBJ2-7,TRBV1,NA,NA,CTSSPRQGLTYEQYF,TGCACCAGCAGCCCGAGGCAGGGGTTAACCTACGAGCAGTACTTC
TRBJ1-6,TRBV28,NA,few,CASRPRGKNSPLHF,TGTGCCAGCAGACCTCGGGGGAAGAATTCACCCCTCCACTTT
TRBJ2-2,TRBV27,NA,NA,CASSTIGTINTGELFF,TGTGCCAGCAGTACGATCGGGACAATTAACACCGGGGAGCTGTTTTTT
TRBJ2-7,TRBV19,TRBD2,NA,CASSGLAGYEQYF,TGTGCCAGTAGCGGACTAGCTGGCTACGAGCAGTACTTC
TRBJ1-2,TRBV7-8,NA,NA,CASSLEGVEARFYGYTF,TGTGCCAGCAGCTTAGAGGGGGTCGAGGCGAGGTTCTATGGCTACACCTTC
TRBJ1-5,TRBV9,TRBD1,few,CASSGTGIGDQPQHF,TGTGCCAGCAGCGGGACAGGGATCGGGGATCAGCCCCAGCATTTT
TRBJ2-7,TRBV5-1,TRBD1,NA,CASSPGTGVWEQYF,TGCGCCAGCAGCCCCGGGACAGGGGTATGGGAGCAGTACTTC
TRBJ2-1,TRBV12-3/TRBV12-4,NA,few,CASSLQGYEQFF,TGTGCCAGCAGTCTCCAGGGATACGAGCAGTTCTTC
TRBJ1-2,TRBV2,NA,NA,CASREATRSYTF,TGTGCCAGCAGGGAAGCCACGAGAAGCTACACCTTC
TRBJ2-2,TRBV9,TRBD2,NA,CASSVTSGDTGELFF,TGTGCCAGCAGCGTTACTAGCGGGGACACCGGGGAGCTGTTTTTT
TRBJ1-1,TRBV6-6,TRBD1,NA,CASKPGGTEAFF,TGTGCCAGCAAGCCAGGGGGCACTGAAGCTTTCTTT
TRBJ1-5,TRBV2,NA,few,CASSWSGNQPQHF,TGTGCCAGCAGTTGGTCGGGCAATCAGCCCCAGCATTTT
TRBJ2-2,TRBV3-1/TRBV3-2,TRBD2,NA,CASSFLTSGSTGELFF,TGTGCCAGCAGCTTCCTGACTAGCGGGTCTACCGGGGAGCTGTTTTTT
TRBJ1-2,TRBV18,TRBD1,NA,CASSPGQGANYGYTF,TGTGCCAGCTCACCAGGACAGGGAGCTAACTATGGCTACACCTTC
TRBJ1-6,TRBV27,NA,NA,CASGGTSPSPLHF,TGTGCCAGCGGTGGGACTAGTCCTTCACCCCTCCACTTT
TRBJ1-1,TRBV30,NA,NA,CAWETGTNTEAFF,TGTGCCTGGGAGACAGGAACGAACACTGAAGCTTTCTTT
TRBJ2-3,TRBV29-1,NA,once,CSVNWGGAGTDTQYF,TGCAGCGTCAACTGGGGGGGCGCCGGCACAGATACGCAGTATTTT
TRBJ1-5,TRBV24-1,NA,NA,CATGGRTLGQPQHF,TGTGCCACCGGCGGTAGGACATTAGGTCAGCCCCAGCATTTT
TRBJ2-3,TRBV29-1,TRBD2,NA,CSVQRGLAGGVTQYF,TGCAGCGTTCAAAGGGGTCTAGCGGGAGGAGTTACGCAGTATTTT
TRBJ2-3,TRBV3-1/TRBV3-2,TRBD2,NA,CASSPLAGGPTDTQYF,TGTGCCAGCAGCCCGTTAGCGGGAGGGCCCACAGATACGCAGTATTTT
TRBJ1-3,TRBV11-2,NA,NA,CASSPLADTIYF,TGTGCCAGCAGCCCGCTGGCGGACACCATATATTTT
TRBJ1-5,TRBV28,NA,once,CASVDSNQPQHF,TGTGCCAGCGTGGACAGTAATCAGCCCCAGCATTTT
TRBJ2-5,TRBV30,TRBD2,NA,CAANPSGQETQYF,TGTGCCGCCAACCCTAGCGGCCAAGAGACCCAGTACTTC
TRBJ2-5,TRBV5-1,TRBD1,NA,CASSSGQGAGETQYF,TGCGCCAGCAGCTCAGGACAGGGGGCAGGAGAGACCCAGTACTTC
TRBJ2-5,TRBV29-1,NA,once,CSSLGGDQETQYF,TGCAGCTCGCTAGGGGGGGACCAAGAGACCCAGTACTTC
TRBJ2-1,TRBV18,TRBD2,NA,CASSPLPGGGVEQFF,TGTGCCAGCTCACCCCTACCGGGGGGAGGCGTTGAGCAGTTCTTC
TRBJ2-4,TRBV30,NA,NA,CAWSGGVLAGAWAKNIQYF,TGTGCCTGGAGTGGGGGTGTGCTTGCGGGGGCCTGGGCCAAAAACATTCAGTACTTC
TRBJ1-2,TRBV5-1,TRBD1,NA,CASSYTGGVYGYTF,TGCGCCAGCAGCTATACAGGGGGCGTCTATGGCTACACCTTC
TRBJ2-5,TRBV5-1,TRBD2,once,CASSSLPRGDQETQYF,TGCGCCAGCAGCTCACTCCCCCGGGGGGACCAAGAGACCCAGTACTTC
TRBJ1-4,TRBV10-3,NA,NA,CAISVGVEEKLFF,TGTGCCATCAGTGTAGGGGTCGAGGAAAAACTGTTTTTT
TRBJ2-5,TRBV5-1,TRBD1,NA,CASTDRVEETQYF,TGCGCCAGCACGGACAGGGTAGAAGAGACCCAGTACTTC
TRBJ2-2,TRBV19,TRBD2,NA,CASRLAGVAGELFF,TGTGCCAGTAGGTTAGCGGGAGTGGCCGGGGAGCTGTTTTTT
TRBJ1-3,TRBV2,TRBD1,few,CASSATTGTGNTIYF,TGTGCCAGCAGTGCCACGACAGGGACTGGAAACACCATATATTTT
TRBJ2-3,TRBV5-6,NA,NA,CASSWSGPTDTQYF,TGTGCCAGCAGCTGGAGCGGTCCCACAGATACGCAGTATTTT
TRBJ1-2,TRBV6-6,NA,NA,CASSRMISTGGYTF,TGTGCCAGCAGTCGTATGATCTCGACGGGGGGCTACACCTTC
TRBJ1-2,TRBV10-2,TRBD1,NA,CASSESGQPNYGYTF,TGCGCCAGCAGTGAGTCGGGACAGCCTAACTATGGCTACACCTTC
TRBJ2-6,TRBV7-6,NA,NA,CASSFVQDSGANVLTF,TGTGCCAGCAGCTTCGTACAGGACTCTGGGGCCAACGTCCTGACTTTC
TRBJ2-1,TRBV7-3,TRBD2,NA,CASSSVPGLPNNEQFF,TGTGCCAGCAGCTCCGTCCCGGGACTACCGAACAATGAGCAGTTCTTC
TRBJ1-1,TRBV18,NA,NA,CASSPSQGTEAFF,TGTGCCAGCTCACCATCACAGGGTACTGAAGCTTTCTTT